This entry lists 32 T cell receptor beta chains sequenced from one sample in a study of shared clonotypes between healthy human individuals. It was CD45RO-negative cells, positively selected for CCR7, that made up naive CD8 cells, with terminally differentiated effector memory CD45RA+ cells excluded. Generated by immunoSEQ multiplex PCR, the TCRdb table keeps only in-frame clones and is missing some. The table includes roughly 2.1 million clones, 93% detected once. Sequenced material: naive CD8+ T cells from PBMCs. Source of these receptors: a man aged 18 to 35 in good health. Some clones in this sample may be carry-over from other donors' samples.

V usage is TRBV7-9 and J usage is TRBJ2-1, with D perhaps TRBD1 (6 bases). Germline V gene sequence: CDR1 SEHNR, CDR2 FQNEAQ (reference sequence). The ends were cut back, 5 bases at V and 2 bases at J, with 16 bases in the middle. This CDR3 has 16 amino acids. CDR3 sequence reads: CASSARTGSTYNEQFF. CDR3 in DNA: TGTGCCAGCAGCGCTAGAACAGGGTCAACCTACAATGAGCAGTTCTTC.

V gene TRBV4-2 combines with J gene TRBJ2-1; maybe TRBD2 (5 bases). The ends were cut back, 0 bases at V and 6 bases at J, with 15 bases in the middle. Germline values: CDR1 LGHNA, CDR2 YNFKEQ. The CDR3 is 16 residues long. The CDR3 loop is CASSQDPRSRGNEQFF. In nucleotides, the CDR3 is TGTGCCAGCAGCCAAGATCCGAGGTCTCGGGGCAATGAGCAGTTCTTC.

This chain uses TRBV29-1 with TRBJ1-1; a weak D match, TRBD1 (5 bases). V lost 2 bases and J 7 bases, leaving 5 bases between the germline ends. The CDR3 has 10 amino acids. Germline V gives CDR1 SQVTM, CDR2 ANQGSEA. Here the CDR3 reads CSVEQGEAFF. DNA for the CDR3: TGCAGCGTTGAACAGGGTGAAGCTTTCTTT.

The chain carries TRBV19 and TRBJ2-7; TRBD2 agrees at 7 bases. Per germline, CDR1 LNHDA and CDR2 SQIVND (reference sequence). CDR3 length equals 16 residues. Losses at the gene ends were 1 base for V and 4 bases for J; bases not matched to a gene: 10. The CDR3 region is CASSIATGGSGYEQYF. The CDR3 DNA sequence: TGTGCCAGTAGTATAGCTACGGGAGGAAGTGGGTACGAGCAGTACTTC.

This clone showed up just once. The V and J genes are TRBV6-5 and TRBJ1-2, with 7 bases lining up with TRBD1. The CDR3 extends over 14 amino acids. The J segment lost 4 bases and the V segment lost 4 bases, leaving 6 bases of the junction unmatched. CDR1 and CDR2 (germline): MNHEY, SVGAGI. The CDR3 sequence: CASSFGDRGYGYTF. The CDR3 DNA follows: TGTGCCAGCAGTTTTGGGGACAGAGGCTATGGCTACACCTTC.

The chain uses TRBV7-9 and TRBJ2-1; no clear D gene. The germline V gene has CDR1 SEHNR and CDR2 FQNEAQ (reference sequence). V was pared by 4 bases and J by 5 bases, with 9 bases between. The CDR3 contains 13 residues. In DNA, the CDR3 is TGTGCCAGCAGCTCCAAATCCAACAATGAGCAGTTCTTC. This sequence encodes CASSSKSNNEQFF.

The chain combines TRBV7-8 with TRBJ1-2, with D perhaps TRBD1 (5 bases). V dropped 1 base and J dropped 3 bases, with 15 bases sitting between them. CDR1 and CDR2 from the germline V gene are SGHVS and FQNEAQ. The CDR3 is 16 residues long. CDR3 coding DNA: TGTGCCAGCAGCTTAGACCGGGGGTCGACGTACTATGGCTACACCTTC. Translation gives CASSLDRGSTYYGYTF.

The CDR3 coding sequence is TGTGCCAGTAGTTCTGTGGCGGGGGGCACCGGGGAGCTGTTTTTT. This gives the protein CASSSVAGGTGELFF. The gene calls are TRBV19 and TRBJ2-2, with 8 bases matching TRBD2. V gave up 5 bases and J gave up 4 bases; unmatched junction bases: 6. The length of the CDR3 is 15 residues. Germline CDR1 and CDR2: LNHDA and SQIVND (reference sequence).

V is TRBV14 and J is TRBJ2-1; D uncertain. Germline V gene sequence: CDR1 SGHDN, CDR2 FVKESK. The CDR3 runs to 14 residues. V lost 3 bases to trimming and J lost 2 bases, with 8 bases between them. Written as DNA, the CDR3 is TGTGCCAGCAGCCATGGCCGCGCCTACAATGAGCAGTTCTTC. Translating gives CASSHGRAYNEQFF.

V is TRBV14 and J is TRBJ2-7, with 7 bases matching TRBD1. The length of the CDR3 is 15 residues. V lost 3 bases to trimming and J lost 2 bases; unmatched junction nucleotides: 7. Germline CDR1 SGHDN, CDR2 FVKESK. DNA of the CDR3: TGTGCCAGCAGCCATAGGCGACAGGGTGCCTACGAGCAGTACTTC. Translated: CASSHRRQGAYEQYF.

The chain is built from TRBV25-1 and TRBJ2-1, with D perhaps TRBD2 (6 bases). The CDR3 has 14 residues. Per germline, CDR1 MGHDK and CDR2 SYGVNS. Between the trimmed V and J ends, which lost 6 bases and 3 bases, there was a span of 12 bases. CDR3 DNA sequence: TGTGCCAGCAGCCGTCGGGGGAGCTACAATGAGCAGTTCTTC. This codes for CASSRRGSYNEQFF.

V and J are TRBV28 and TRBJ1-2; 11 bases fit TRBD1. The CDR3 loop spans 16 amino acids. Trimming took 6 bases from V and 5 from J; bases not matched to a gene: 11. Germline assignment: CDR1 MDHEN and CDR2 SYDVKM. The chain's CDR3 is CASSPWTGGGWYGYTF. The CDR3 nucleotides are TGTGCCAGCAGCCCCTGGACAGGGGGCGGTTGGTATGGCTACACCTTC.

The V gene is TRBV12-5, the J gene TRBJ2-1; 9 bases map to TRBD1. After removal of 6 bases from V and 12 bases from J, the junction contained 6 bases not matched to a gene. CDR3 size: 12 residues. The germline CDR1 and CDR2 sequences are LGHNT and FRNRAP. The CDR3 nucleotides read TGTGCTAGTGGGTTCGGACAGGGGCGGCAGTTCTTC. Its protein is CASGFGQGRQFF.

As regards this clone: The sample contains more than one DNA sequence encoding this CDR3. The J gene is TRBJ2-7, the V gene TRBV27; D uncertain. The CDR3 length is 11 residues. Trimming took off 3 bases at V and 4 bases at J, with 4 bases between the two ends. The germline V gene encodes CDR1 MNHEY and CDR2 SMNVEV (reference sequence). The CDR3 nucleotides are TGTGCCAGCAGTTTCGGTTACGAGCAGTACTTC. Its translation: CASSFGYEQYF.

With regard to this clone: Relative to the germline gene, one junction end is altered; a read error may explain this. V and J are TRBV27 and TRBJ2-2; no reliable D call. This CDR3 is 15 amino acids long. The germline V gene encodes CDR1 MNHEY and CDR2 SMNVEV (reference sequence). The CDR3 sequence: CASSTIRTNAGELFF. The DNA for the CDR3 is TGTGCCAGCAGTACAATCCGAACGAACGCCGGGGAGCTGTTTTTT.

The CDR3 coding sequence is TGTGCCAGCAGTCAACCAGGGGCCCCCGGCGGGTCTACAGATACGCAGTATTTT. Translated, it gives CASSQPGAPGGSTDTQYF. The chain has TRBV28 and TRBJ2-3; a weak D match, TRBD1 (6 bases). This CDR3 is built from 18 residues. Germline CDR1 and CDR2: MDHEN and SYDVKM. With 5 bases removed from V and 3 bases from J, the gap between germline ends came to 24 bases.

This clone was observed a single time. The CDR3 spells CASEGFTGELFF. The CDR3 DNA reads as TGTGCCAGCGAGGGGTTCACCGGGGAGCTGTTTTTT. The rearrangement uses TRBV9 and TRBJ2-2, with D possibly called TRBD1 or TRBD2 (5 bases each). Trimming pared 7 bases from V and 4 bases from J, leaving 8 bases between. There are 12 residues in the CDR3. Germline values: CDR1 SGDLS, CDR2 YYNGEE.

The chain joins TRBV27 to TRBJ1-5; tentative D call: TRBD1 (6 bases). Germline loops: CDR1 MNHEY, CDR2 SMNVEV (reference sequence). Trimming cost V 4 bases and J 0 bases, with 13 bases left between them. The CDR3 is 16 residues long. DNA of the CDR3: TGTGCCAGCAGTTCCCGACAGGAATATAGCAATCAGCCCCAGCATTTT. Residues: CASSSRQEYSNQPQHF.

The rearrangement joins TRBV7-9 to TRBJ2-7; D might be TRBD1 (5 bases). Germline V gene sequence: CDR1 SEHNR, CDR2 FQNEAQ (reference sequence). V was pared by 8 bases and J by 0 bases, with 11 bases between. The CDR3 sequence is 13 residues long. CDR3 region: CASGNRTSYEQYF. The CDR3 nucleotides are TGTGCCAGCGGGAACAGGACCTCCTACGAGCAGTACTTC.

The chain uses TRBV28 and TRBJ2-7; unclear D gene. Germline V CDR1 and CDR2: MDHEN, SYDVKM. Between the trimmed V and J ends, which lost 3 bases and 3 bases, there was a span of 18 bases. This CDR3 has 16 residues. For the CDR3, the DNA is TGTGCCAGCAGTTTTTTTCCGGGTGCGGAATTCTACGAGCAGTACTTC. This encodes CASSFFPGAEFYEQYF. Looking up the rest from reference TRBV28 and TRBJ2-7 gives the full variable domain: DVKVTQSSRYLVKRTGEKVFLECVQDMDHENMFWYRQDPGLGLRLIYFSYDVKMKEKGDIPEGYSVSREKKERFSLILESASTNQTSMYLCASSFFPGAEFYEQYFGPGTRLTVT.

The chain carries TRBV2 and TRBJ1-5, with D uncertain. CDR3 size: 16 residues. Germline CDR1 and CDR2: SNHLY and FYNNEI. V was clipped by 3 bases and J by 5 bases, with 17 bases between them. Here the CDR3 reads CASSESGIIGDQPQHF. The CDR3 DNA follows: TGTGCCAGCAGTGAGTCCGGGATAATCGGGGATCAGCCCCAGCATTTT.

The chain has TRBV7-8 and TRBJ2-7, with D tentatively TRBD1 (6 bases). In germline, CDR1 is SGHVS, CDR2 FQNEAQ. The CDR3 is 13 amino acids. Trimming took 7 bases from V and 2 from J, leaving 12 bases between them. For the CDR3, the DNA is TGTGCCAGCACCCCCAGGGACACCTACGAGCAGTACTTC. Amino acids: CASTPRDTYEQYF.

This chain joins TRBV14 and TRBJ2-1; TRBD2 aligns across 14 bases. This CDR3 is 16 amino acids long. The V gene end was trimmed by 2 bases and the J gene end by 10 bases; junction bases not matched to a gene: 7. Germline loops: CDR1 SGHDN, CDR2 FVKESK. The CDR3 DNA sequence: TGTGCCAGCAGCCAAACCGGGACTAGCGGGAGTCAAGAGCAGTTCTTC. This codes for CASSQTGTSGSQEQFF.

The chain carries TRBV7-9 and TRBJ2-1; TRBD2 aligns across 7 bases. The CDR3 runs 15 residues. The ends lost 2 bases at V and 4 bases at J; junction bases unmatched: 5. Germline V gene sequence: CDR1 SEHNR, CDR2 FQNEAQ (reference sequence). Written as DNA, the CDR3 is TGTGCCAGCAGCTTAAGCGGGACCGATTACAATGAGCAGTTCTTC. Amino acids: CASSLSGTDYNEQFF. Full variable domain (outside the CDR3, taken from reference TRBV7-9 and TRBJ2-1): DTGVSQNPRHKITKRGQNVTFRCDPISEHNRLYWYRQTLGQGPEFLTYFQNEAQLEKSRLLSDRFSAERPKGSFSTLEIQRTEQGDSAMYLCASSLSGTDYNEQFFGPGTRLTVL.

Here the CDR3 reads CASSVGDSLWETQYF. The CDR3 nucleotides read TGTGCCAGCAGCGTAGGGGACAGCCTTTGGGAGACCCAGTACTTC. J is TRBJ2-5 and V is TRBV9, with 7 bases identical to TRBD1. After removal of 0 bases from V and 5 bases from J, the junction contained 7 bases not matched to a gene. This CDR3 spans 15 amino acids. Germline-derived CDR1 and CDR2 are SGDLS and YYNGEE.

The chain links TRBV11-2 to TRBJ1-4, with D unclear. The V end lost 3 bases, the J end lost 0 bases, and 14 bases lay between the germline ends. This CDR3 contains 17 residues. Germline V gives CDR1 SGHAT, CDR2 FQNNGV. The CDR3 sequence: CASSFGTLTATNEKLFF. CDR3 nucleotides: TGTGCCAGCAGCTTTGGTACGCTCACTGCAACTAATGAAAAACTGTTTTTT.

A note on this clone: At one end the junction does not follow the germline gene, possibly because of a read error. The V and J genes are TRBV7-2 and TRBJ2-7, with 7 positions matching TRBD1. The V gene's germline CDR1 is SGHTA and CDR2 FQGNSA. The CDR3 runs to 14 residues. The CDR3, as DNA: TGTGCCAGCAAGACCGACAGGGCCTCCCACGAGCAGTACTTC. This codes for CASKTDRASHEQYF.

The chain uses TRBV7-9 and TRBJ2-1, with TRBD2 as a possible D gene (6 bases). The V gene lost 1 base and the J gene lost 3 bases, with 16 bases spanning the gap. From germline, CDR1 is SEHNR and CDR2 FQNEAQ (reference sequence). This CDR3 spans 17 amino acids. In DNA form, the CDR3 reads TGTGCCAGCAGCTTAGGCCGACCGGGAGTCTACTACAATGAGCAGTTCTTC. Translating gives CASSLGRPGVYYNEQFF.

The rearrangement uses TRBV5-1 and TRBJ1-2, with 9 bases lining up with TRBD1. Germline V gene lookup returns CDR1 SGHRS and CDR2 YFSETQ. The CDR3 extends over 16 amino acids. Losses at the gene ends were 2 bases for V and 7 bases for J; bases not matched to a gene: 12. CDR3 in amino acids: CASSFNRGLKVGGYTF. CDR3 bases: TGCGCCAGCAGCTTCAACAGGGGGCTTAAAGTCGGTGGCTACACCTTC.

The J gene is TRBJ2-3, the V gene TRBV27; 7 positions match TRBD1. Germline CDR1 is MNHEY and CDR2 is SMNVEV (reference sequence). CDR3 length: 15 amino acids. CDR3 amino acids: CAGSGDSEITDTQYF. The DNA of the CDR3 is TGTGCTGGAAGTGGGGACAGCGAAATCACAGATACGCAGTATTTT.

The gene calls are TRBV27 and TRBJ2-7; D may be TRBD1 (6 bases). Germline V gene data show CDR1 as MNHEY and CDR2 as SMNVEV (reference sequence). V was pared by 7 bases and J by 3 bases, with 13 bases between. This CDR3 spans 13 amino acids. In DNA form, the CDR3 reads TGTGCCAGCAAAAACAGGGCAAACTACGAGCAGTACTTC. As protein: CASKNRANYEQYF.

The rearrangement links TRBV28 to TRBJ2-5; 8 bases match TRBD1. Trimming removed 2 bases from V and 3 bases from J; junction bases left unmatched: 5. CDR1 and CDR2 from the germline V gene are MDHEN and SYDVKM. CDR3 size: 15 residues. The CDR3 protein is CASSLILQGEETQYF. The CDR3 region has the DNA TGTGCCAGCAGTTTAATACTACAGGGGGAAGAGACCCAGTACTTC.